This T cell receptor (beta chain) was identified during a study of beta chain features in type 1 diabetes. At the level of the study: Analysis included roughly 100 million sorted cells drawn from all samples. Study-wide findings and caveats: TCRB CDR3s were moderately but significantly shorter in Type 1 diabetes patients in all four CD4+ subsets.

With respect to this clone: Its antigen is undetermined.

Blood was drawn once from each donor into heparinised tubes. The draws averaged around 0.12 L. CD4+ naive, central memory, regulatory and stem cell-like memory subsets were isolated by sorting on CD45RO/CCR7/CD25/CD127/CD95/CD27. The entirety of the isolated RNA underwent reverse transcription, so expressed TCRB transcripts were sequenced. The protocol was immunoSEQ multiplex PCR, while the TCRdb copy is restricted to in-frame clones and leaves out a portion. Of roughly 230,000 clones in the sample, roughly 11% were seen once. The sequencing input was naive CD4+ T cells from blood. This clonotype was obtained from a man between 25 and 39 years old with type 1 diabetes.

The CDR3 loop is CASTGAFTDEKLFF. The CDR3 region has the DNA TGTGCCAGCACAGGGGCGTTTACGGATGAAAAACTGTTTTTT. The rearrangement joins TRBV28 to TRBJ1-4; possibly TRBD1 for D (6 bases). Trimming cost V 7 bases and J 6 bases, with 15 bases left between them. From germline, CDR1 is MDHEN and CDR2 SYDVKM. This CDR3 region has 14 residues. Complete variable domain (other parts from reference TRBV28 and TRBJ1-4): DVKVTQSSRYLVKRTGEKVFLECVQDMDHENMFWYRQDPGLGLRLIYFSYDVKMKEKGDIPEGYSVSREKKERFSLILESASTNQTSMYLCASTGAFTDEKLFFGSGTQLSVL.